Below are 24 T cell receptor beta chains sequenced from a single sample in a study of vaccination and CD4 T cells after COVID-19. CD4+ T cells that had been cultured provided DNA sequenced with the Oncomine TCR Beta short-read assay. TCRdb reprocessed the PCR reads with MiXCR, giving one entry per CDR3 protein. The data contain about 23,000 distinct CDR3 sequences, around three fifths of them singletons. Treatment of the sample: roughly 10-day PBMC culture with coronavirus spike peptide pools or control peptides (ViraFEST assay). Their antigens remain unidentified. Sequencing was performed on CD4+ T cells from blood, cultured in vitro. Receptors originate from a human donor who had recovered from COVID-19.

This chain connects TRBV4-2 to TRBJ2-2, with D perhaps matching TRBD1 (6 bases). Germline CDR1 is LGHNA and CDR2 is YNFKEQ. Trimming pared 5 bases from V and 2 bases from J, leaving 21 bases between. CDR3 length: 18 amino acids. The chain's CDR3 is CASSGVPLGQKNTGELFF. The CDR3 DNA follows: TGTGCCAGCAGCGGCGTCCCACTAGGACAGAAAAACACCGGGGAGCTGTTTTTT.

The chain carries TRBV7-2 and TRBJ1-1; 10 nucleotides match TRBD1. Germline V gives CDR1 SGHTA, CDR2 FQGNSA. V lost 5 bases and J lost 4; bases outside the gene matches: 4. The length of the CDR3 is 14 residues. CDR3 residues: CASSQRTGGTEAFF. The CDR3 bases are TGTGCCAGCAGCCAACGGACAGGGGGCACTGAAGCTTTCTTT.

Written as DNA, the CDR3 is TGTGCCAGTAGTATTCGGTTGAGGGATGGCTACACCTTC. It encodes CASSIRLRDGYTF. The V gene is TRBV19, the J gene TRBJ1-2; D gene ambiguous. This CDR3 has 13 amino acids. Between the trimmed V and J ends, which lost 3 bases and 6 bases, there was a span of 11 bases. Germline V gene sequence: CDR1 LNHDA, CDR2 SQIVND (reference sequence). The full variable domain, with the rest looked up from reference TRBV19 and TRBJ1-2, is DGGITQSPKYLFRKEGQNVTLSCEQNLNHDAMYWYRQDPGQGLRLIYYSQIVNDFQKGDIAEGYSVSREKKESFPLTVTSAQKNPTAFYLCASSIRLRDGYTFGSGTRLTVV.

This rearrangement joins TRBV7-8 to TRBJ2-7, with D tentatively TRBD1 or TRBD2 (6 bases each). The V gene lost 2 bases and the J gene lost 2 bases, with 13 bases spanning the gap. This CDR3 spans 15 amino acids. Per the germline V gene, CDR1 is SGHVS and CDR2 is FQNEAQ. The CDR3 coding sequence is TGTGCCAGCAGCTTACAGGGGCCGGGGGCCTACGAGCAGTACTTC. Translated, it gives CASSLQGPGAYEQYF.

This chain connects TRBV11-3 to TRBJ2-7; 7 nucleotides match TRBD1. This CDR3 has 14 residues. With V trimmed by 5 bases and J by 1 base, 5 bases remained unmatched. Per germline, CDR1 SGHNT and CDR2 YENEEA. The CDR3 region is CASSNDRESYEQYF. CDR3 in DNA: TGTGCCAGCAGCAACGACAGGGAATCCTACGAGCAGTACTTC.

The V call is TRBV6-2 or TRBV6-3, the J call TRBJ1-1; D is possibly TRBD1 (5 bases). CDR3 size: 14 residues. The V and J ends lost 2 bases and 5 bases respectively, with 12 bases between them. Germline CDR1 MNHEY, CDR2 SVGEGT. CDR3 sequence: CASSYGGVETEAFF. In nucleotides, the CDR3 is TGTGCCAGCAGTTACGGAGGGGTGGAGACTGAAGCTTTCTTT.

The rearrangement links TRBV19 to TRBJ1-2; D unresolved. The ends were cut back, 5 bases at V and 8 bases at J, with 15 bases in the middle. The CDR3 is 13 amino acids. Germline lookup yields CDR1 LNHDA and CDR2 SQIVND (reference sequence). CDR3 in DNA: TGTGCCAGTAGTCCCGATAGACTGTCGGGCTACACCTTC. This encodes CASSPDRLSGYTF.

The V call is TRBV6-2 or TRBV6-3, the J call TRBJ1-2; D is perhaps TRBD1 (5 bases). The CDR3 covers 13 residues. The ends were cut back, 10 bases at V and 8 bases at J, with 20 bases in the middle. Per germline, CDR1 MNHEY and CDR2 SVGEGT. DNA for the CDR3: TGTGCCACATCCGATGGGCAGGGCTGGGGCTACACCTTC. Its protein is CATSDGQGWGYTF.

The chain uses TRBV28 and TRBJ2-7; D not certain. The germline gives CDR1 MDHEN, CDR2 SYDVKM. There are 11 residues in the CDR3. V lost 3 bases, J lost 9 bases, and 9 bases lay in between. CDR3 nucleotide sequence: TGTGCCAGCAGTTTTATGTCTTCGCAGTACTTC. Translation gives CASSFMSSQYF.

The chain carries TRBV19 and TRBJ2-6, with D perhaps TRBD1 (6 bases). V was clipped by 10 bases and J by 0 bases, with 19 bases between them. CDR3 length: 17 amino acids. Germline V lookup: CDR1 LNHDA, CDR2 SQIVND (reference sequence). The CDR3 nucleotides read TGTGCCACCCGAGGAAGGACAGCCAACTCTGGGGCCAACGTCCTGACTTTC. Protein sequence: CATRGRTANSGANVLTF.

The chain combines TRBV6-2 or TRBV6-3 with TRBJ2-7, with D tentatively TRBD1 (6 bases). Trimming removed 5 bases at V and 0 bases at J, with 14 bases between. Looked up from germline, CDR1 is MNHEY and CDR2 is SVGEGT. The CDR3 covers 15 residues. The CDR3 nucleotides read TGTGCCAGCAGTCCAGGGCCAGGGGCCTCCTACGAGCAGTACTTC. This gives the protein CASSPGPGASYEQYF.

The CDR3 protein is CASSEGYRVETQYF. The CDR3 bases are TGTGCCAGCAGTGAAGGTTATCGGGTGGAGACCCAGTACTTC. This rearrangement joins TRBV6-1 to TRBJ2-5; D is undetermined. Trimming removed 1 base from V and 5 bases from J, with 11 bases in between. The germline gives CDR1 MNHNS, CDR2 SASEGT. CDR3 length equals 14 residues.

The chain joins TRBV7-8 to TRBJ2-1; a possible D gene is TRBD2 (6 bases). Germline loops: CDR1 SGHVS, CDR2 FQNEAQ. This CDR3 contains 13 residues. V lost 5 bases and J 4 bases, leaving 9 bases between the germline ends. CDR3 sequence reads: CASSLGSYNEQFF. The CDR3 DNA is TGTGCCAGCAGCCTCGGGAGTTACAATGAGCAGTTCTTC. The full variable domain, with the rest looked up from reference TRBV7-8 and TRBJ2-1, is GAGVSQSPRYKVAKRGQDVALRCDPISGHVSLFWYQQALGQGPEFLTYFQNEAQLDKSGLPSDRFFAERPEGSVSTLKIQRTQQEDSAVYLCASSLGSYNEQFFGPGTRLTVL.

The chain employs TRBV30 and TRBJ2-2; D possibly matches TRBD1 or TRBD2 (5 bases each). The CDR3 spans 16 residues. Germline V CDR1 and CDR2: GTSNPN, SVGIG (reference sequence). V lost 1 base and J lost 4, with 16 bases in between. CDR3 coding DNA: TGTGCCTGGAGTGCAGGGCTCTATGGGGGCACCGGGGAGCTGTTTTTT. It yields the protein CAWSAGLYGGTGELFF.

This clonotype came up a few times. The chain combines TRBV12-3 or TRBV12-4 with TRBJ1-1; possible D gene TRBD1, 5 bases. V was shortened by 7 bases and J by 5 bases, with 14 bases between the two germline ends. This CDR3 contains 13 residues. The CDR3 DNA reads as TGTGCCAGCACCAGCCCCGGGGGGACTGAAGCTTTCTTT. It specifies CASTSPGGTEAFF.

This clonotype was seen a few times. CDR3 in amino acids: CSASHQGGQPQHF. As DNA, the CDR3 is TGCAGTGCTAGCCACCAGGGGGGACAGCCCCAGCATTTT. The J gene is TRBJ1-5, the V gene TRBV20-1; 7 bases agree with TRBD1. With V trimmed by 3 bases and J by 7 bases, 6 bases remained unmatched. The CDR3 is 13 amino acids. CDR1 and CDR2 from the germline V gene are DFQATT and SNEGSKA (reference sequence).

This CDR3 is CASRATGVSNQPQHF. Here the CDR3 DNA reads TGTGCCAGCAGAGCTACGGGCGTTAGCAATCAGCCCCAGCATTTT. This chain uses TRBV12-3 or TRBV12-4 with TRBJ1-5; D is unclear. Trimming removed 6 bases from V and 0 bases from J, with 12 bases in between. This CDR3 contains 15 residues.

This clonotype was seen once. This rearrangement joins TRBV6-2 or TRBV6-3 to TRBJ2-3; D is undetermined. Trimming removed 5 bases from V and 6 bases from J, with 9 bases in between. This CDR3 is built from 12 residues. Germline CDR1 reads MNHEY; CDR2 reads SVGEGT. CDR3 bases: TGTGCCAGCAGTCACCGTTTTGATACGCAGTATTTT. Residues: CASSHRFDTQYF.

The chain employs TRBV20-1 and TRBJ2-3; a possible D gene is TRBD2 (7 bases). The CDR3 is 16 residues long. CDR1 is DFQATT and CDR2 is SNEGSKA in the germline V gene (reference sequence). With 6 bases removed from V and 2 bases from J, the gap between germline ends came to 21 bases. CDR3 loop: CSADSGYGGPTDTQYF. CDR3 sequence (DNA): TGCAGTGCCGACTCGGGGTACGGGGGGCCCACAGATACGCAGTATTTT.

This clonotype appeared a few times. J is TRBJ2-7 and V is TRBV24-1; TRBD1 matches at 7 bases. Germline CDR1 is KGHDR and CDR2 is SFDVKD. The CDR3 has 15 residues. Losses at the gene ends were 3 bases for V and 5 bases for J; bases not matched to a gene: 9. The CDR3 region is CATSDTKTGFHEQYF. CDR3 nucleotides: TGTGCCACCAGTGATACCAAGACAGGGTTCCACGAGCAGTACTTC.

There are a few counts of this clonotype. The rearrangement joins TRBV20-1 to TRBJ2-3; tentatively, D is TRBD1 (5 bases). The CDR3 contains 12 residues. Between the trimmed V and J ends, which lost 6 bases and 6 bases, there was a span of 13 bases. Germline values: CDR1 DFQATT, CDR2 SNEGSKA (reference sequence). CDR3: CSAHLRGDTQYF. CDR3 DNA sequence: TGCAGTGCCCACCTTAGGGGCGATACGCAGTATTTT.

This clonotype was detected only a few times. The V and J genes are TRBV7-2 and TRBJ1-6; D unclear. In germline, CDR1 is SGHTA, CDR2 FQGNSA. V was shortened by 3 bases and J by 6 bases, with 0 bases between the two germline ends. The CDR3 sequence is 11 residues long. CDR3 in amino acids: CASSFNSPLHF. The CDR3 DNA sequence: TGTGCCAGCAGCTTTAATTCACCCCTCCACTTT.

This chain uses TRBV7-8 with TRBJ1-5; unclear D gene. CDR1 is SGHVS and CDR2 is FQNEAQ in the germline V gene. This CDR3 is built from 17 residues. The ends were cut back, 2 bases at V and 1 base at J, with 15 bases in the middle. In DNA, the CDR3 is TGTGCCAGCAGCTTACCGCGAACCGGAGTGAGCAATCAGCCCCAGCATTTT. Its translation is CASSLPRTGVSNQPQHF.

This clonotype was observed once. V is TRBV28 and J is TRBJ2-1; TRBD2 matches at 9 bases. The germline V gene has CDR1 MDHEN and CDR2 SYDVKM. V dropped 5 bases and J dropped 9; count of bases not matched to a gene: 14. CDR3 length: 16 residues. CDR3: CASSHTSGLVLSEQFF. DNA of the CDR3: TGTGCCAGCAGTCATACTAGCGGGCTGGTACTTAGTGAGCAGTTCTTC.